This is a list of T cell receptor beta chains from one sample in a study of CD8+CD57+ T cells in acquired aplastic anemia. TCRdb re-called the reads through MiXCR, storing one row per CDR3 protein. The sample yields around 250,000 distinct CDR3 sequences, 45% to 70% seen once. The sequencing sample was made of sorted CD4+, CD8+, or CD8+CD57+ T cells (not recorded which) from PBMCs. These receptors were collected from a human donor with severe aplastic anemia or a healthy control (not recorded which). CDR3s include the opening cysteine and the closing phenylalanine or tryptophan. Fields, in order: CDR3 DNA, CDR3 protein, CDR3 length, V gene, J gene, clone size, D gene. D genes are given only for firm matches. Size is stated for part of the rows, as once, few or many counts, or as a class when the clone is expanded.

TGCAGTGTCCTGGGACGGGGGGAGACTGAAGCTCTCTTT	CSVLGRGETEALF	13	TRBV20-1	TRBJ1-1	.	.
TGTGCCAGCAGCCCGCTAGCGGGGCAATCCTACGAGCAGTACTTC	CASSPLAGQSYEQYF	15	TRBV6-1	TRBJ2-7	many	TRBD2
TGTGCCAGCAGCTTGGACGGCGGCAATCAGCCCCAGCATTTT	CASSLDGGNQPQHF	14	TRBV5-6	TRBJ1-5	.	.
TGTGCCAGCAGAGTAGGGACAGCTCTCTCCTACGAGCAGTACTTC	CASRVGTALSYEQYF	15	TRBV7-8	TRBJ2-7	.	TRBD1
TGTGCCAGCACTGGAGGGATGGGCAATCAGCCCCAGCATTTT	CASTGGMGNQPQHF	14	TRBV12-3/TRBV12-4	TRBJ1-5	many	.
TGTGCTAGTGGTTTGTCCCTGACAGGACCTAGCAATCAGCCCCAGCATTTT	CASGLSLTGPSNQPQHF	17	TRBV12-5	TRBJ1-5	.	.
TGTGCCAGCAGATTAGGTTTGGGCCTAACCGGGAGGCACCGGGGAGCTGTTTTT	CASRLGLGLTGRHRGAVF	18	TRBV25-1	TRBJ2-2	.	TRBD2
TGTGCCAGCAGCCAGCAGGGAGGGGGCCGGAGGAATGAGCAGTTCTTC	CASSQQGGGRRNEQFF	16	TRBV25-1	TRBJ2-1	.	.
TGTGCCACCAGCAGAGATTGGGGACAGGGGAACGGCTACACCTTC	CATSRDWGQGNGYTF	15	TRBV15	TRBJ1-2	.	TRBD1
TGTGCCAGCAGTCGTGGGGGGGCGCGTAGTTCACCCCTCCACTTT	CASSRGGARSSPLHF	15	TRBV28	TRBJ1-6	many	.
TGTGCCAGTAGTCCTATTCGGACTAGCGGGTACGAGCAGTACTTC	CASSPIRTSGYEQYF	15	TRBV19	TRBJ2-7	.	TRBD2
TGTGCCAGCAGTAAACAGGGGTCGCCCCAGCATTTT	CASSKQGSPQHF	12	TRBV2	TRBJ1-5	many	TRBD1
TGTGCCAGCAGGAAGGACATCTCCTACGAGCAGTACTTC	CASRKDISYEQYF	13	TRBV2	TRBJ2-7	.	.
TGTGCCACCAGCATAGAACCGGGACAGGGCACAGATACGCAGTATTTT	CATSIEPGQGTDTQYF	16	TRBV15	TRBJ2-3	.	TRBD1
TGCGCCAGCAGTGAGGCATCCGGGACTAACCTACATACGCAGTATTTT	CASSEASGTNLHTQYF	16	TRBV10-2	TRBJ2-3	.	TRBD2
TGCAGTGCTCAGGGACAGGGGGGCGAAGAGACCCAGTACTTC	CSAQGQGGEETQYF	14	TRBV20-1	TRBJ2-5	.	TRBD1
TGTGCCATCAGTGCTACTAGCGGGAGCTCCTACAATGAGCAGTTCTTC	CAISATSGSSYNEQFF	16	TRBV10-3	TRBJ2-1	.	TRBD2
TGTGCCAGTAGCCCCTCGGATAGGGCTAACTATGGCTACACCTTC	CASSPSDRANYGYTF	15	TRBV19	TRBJ1-2	many	.
TGCAGTGCTTCCGGGACTACGGCCTACGAGCAGTACTTC	CSASGTTAYEQYF	13	TRBV20-1	TRBJ2-7	.	TRBD2
TGTGCCAGCAGTGTTGTGGGACAGGGAGTTGTGGGGTTCTTC	CASSVVGQGVVGFF	14	TRBV7-9	TRBJ2-1	few	TRBD1
TGTGCCAGCAGCTTAGCGCTCTCAGGGATAGGGAGCAATCAGCCCCAGCATTTT	CASSLALSGIGSNQPQHF	18	TRBV7-9	TRBJ1-5	.	.
TGCGCCAGCAGCACCGGTTACAGGGACACTGAAGCTTTCTTT	CASSTGYRDTEAFF	14	TRBV5-1	TRBJ1-1	.	.
TGCAGTGCTAGGTGGGGCGGGGGGCGTTACGAGCAGTACTTC	CSARWGGGRYEQYF	14	TRBV20-1	TRBJ2-7	few	TRBD2
TGTGCCAGCAGTTTGCCCTCGCCACCCCTCCACTTT	CASSLPSPPLHF	12	TRBV28	TRBJ1-6	.	.
TGTGCCAGCAGCTTAGTATCCGCGAACACTGAAGCTTTCTTT	CASSLVSANTEAFF	14	TRBV7-9	TRBJ1-1	once	.
TGCGCCAGCAGCTCTGGACTAGCGGGAACCGCAGATACGCAGTATTTT	CASSSGLAGTADTQYF	16	TRBV5-1	TRBJ2-3	.	TRBD2
TGTGCCAGCAGCTTAGCACAGGCCTTGAATTCACCCCTCCACTTT	CASSLAQALNSPLHF	15	TRBV7-6	TRBJ1-6	.	.
TGTGCCAGCAGCTTAGCGGAAGTCGGCGAGCAGTACTTC	CASSLAEVGEQYF	13	TRBV11-1	TRBJ2-7	many	.
TGTGCCAGCAGTGACAGGACAGGGGAAGTCACTGAAGCTTTCTTT	CASSDRTGEVTEAFF	15	TRBV2	TRBJ1-1	.	TRBD1
TGCGCCAGCAGCTCAAGGACAGCGAACACTGAAGCTTTCTTT	CASSSRTANTEAFF	14	TRBV5-1	TRBJ1-1	many	.
TGTGCCAGCAGCGTTGGGGGAGGCGGGAACCTTGGGTACGAGCAGTACTTC	CASSVGGGGNLGYEQYF	17	TRBV9	TRBJ2-7	.	.